This record covers a single TCR beta chain. The antigen is not known. The data derive from a study of shared clonotypes between healthy human individuals. Repertoires were generated with immunoSEQ multiplex PCR, while TCRdb's copy carries only in-frame clones and drops some. Seen here are approximately 940,000 clones, 76% observed once, and the top ten hold around 1.5%. Findings of the study overall: In a few donors, around 5.5% of naive CD4 clonotypes appeared in common. Memory subsets generally showed smaller estimated richness than naive subsets did. It was anticipated that sequencing depth would influence how many clonotypes donors shared.

Sequencing was performed on memory CD4+ T cells sorted from blood. Subset indicated: CD45RA-negative fraction. This clonotype originated in a young man in good health.

Written as DNA, the CDR3 is TGTGCCAGCAGCTTCTCTCAGGGGATAGTCGAAGCTTTCTTT. Translating gives CASSFSQGIVEAFF. The chain couples TRBV5-4 to TRBJ1-1, with D maybe TRBD1 (6 bases). Germline V gene sequence: CDR1 SGHNT, CDR2 YYREEE (reference sequence). V shed 2 bases and J shed 8 bases, with 16 bases lying between them. CDR3 length: 14 residues.